One and the same sample provided the 4 T cell receptor beta chains below, sequenced in a study of T cells in Graves' hyperthyroidism and ophthalmopathy. RNA transcripts gave rise to amplified TCR beta CDR3 regions. The HTBI primer set served for first-round RT-PCR of the TCR CDR3. TCRdb reanalysed the multiplex PCR reads using MiXCR and keeps one entry per CDR3 protein. The sample comprises a few hundred thousand distinct CDR3 sequences, roughly 15% of which are singletons, and approximately 15% rests with the top ten. Sequencing used blood. The receptor source for this set is a woman in her 40s with Graves' hyperthyroidism.

There are many counts of this clonotype. The genes are TRBV20-1 and TRBJ2-5; 12 nucleotides line up with TRBD1. Germline assignment: CDR1 DFQATT and CDR2 SNEGSKA (reference sequence). CDR3 size: 15 residues. Trimming took 5 bases from V and 5 from J; bases not matched to a gene: 9. DNA for the CDR3: TGCAGTGCTGCGACCGGGACAGGGGGCGCTGAGACCCAGTACTTC. This encodes CSAATGTGGAETQYF.

The gene calls are TRBV20-1 and TRBJ2-7; 13 bases map to TRBD2. After removal of 6 bases from V and 4 bases from J, the junction contained 3 bases not matched to a gene. Looked up from germline, CDR1 is DFQATT and CDR2 is SNEGSKA (reference sequence). This CDR3 contains 13 residues. The CDR3 DNA reads as TGCAGTGCCGGACTAGCGGGAGAGTACGAGCAGTACTTC. This gives the protein CSAGLAGEYEQYF.

On this clonotype itself: A much larger clone is a single base away; this may be a read error. The rearrangement uses TRBV20-1 and TRBJ2-7; D possibly corresponds to TRBD2 (7 bases). The J call could be wrong; TRBJ2-1 is a better fit for the DNA end. The germline gives CDR1 DFQATT, CDR2 SNEGSKA (reference sequence). The CDR3 spans 14 residues. This chain's CDR3 is CSAPAGTSSYEQFF. The CDR3 coding sequence is TGCAGTGCCCCAGCGGGGACAAGCTCCTACGAGCAGTTCTTC.

The rearrangement links TRBV3-1 to TRBJ2-3, with D possibly matching TRBD2 (5 bases). This CDR3 contains 16 residues. The V and J ends lost 0 bases and 2 bases respectively, with 12 bases between them. Per the germline V gene, CDR1 is LGHDT and CDR2 is YNNKEL (reference sequence). The CDR3 spells CASSQDWEPYTDTQYF. In DNA, the CDR3 is TGTGCCAGCAGCCAAGATTGGGAGCCCTACACAGATACGCAGTATTTT.